The text below deals with one T cell receptor beta chain. What it binds is unknown. The data were obtained in a study of T-cell reconstitution after alpha-beta-depleted transplantation in children. TCRbeta library preparation incorporated unique molecular identifiers. TCRdb independently ran MiXCR on the PCR reads; one entry per CDR3 protein. The sample yields about 58,000 distinct CDR3 sequences, about 40% seen once. Broader study findings: Some patients showed high day-60 TCRbeta diversity, which derived from surviving recipient T cells and thymic progenitors. As was reported, about two months after transplant, alpha-beta T cells came from several hundred expanded graft clones. Newly produced T cells mostly accounted for T-cell counts and diversity one year post-transplant.

V shed 4 bases and J shed 0 bases, with 10 bases lying between them. Germline-derived CDR1 and CDR2 are DFQATT and SNEGSKA (reference sequence). The CDR3 has 14 residues. The TCR comes from a male patient aged 10 to 17 who had a stem cell transplant for acute lymphoblastic leukemia, so the T cells may come from the graft donor. The sequencing used PBMCs, mostly from graft donor cells, collected 360 days after TCRalphabeta/CD19-depleted stem cell transplant. This chain links TRBV20-1 with TRBJ1-3; D unclear. The CDR3 is CSAIKVHSGNTIYF. Written as DNA, the CDR3 is TGCAGTGCTATCAAAGTCCACTCTGGAAACACCATATATTTT.